What follows are 9 T cell receptor beta chains derived from one specimen sequenced in a study of T cell repertoires in cytomegalovirus infection. Their antigen targets remain unknown. In TCRdb, the reads were re-called with MiXCR into one record per CDR3 protein. The sample includes tens of thousands of distinct CDR3 sequences, under 30% seen only once; the top ten take about 50%. The sample here was CD8+ T cells from cultured PBMCs, taken from culture after CMV antigen stimulation. These receptors originate from a human donor in good health (CMV status not recorded). Some clones in this sample may be carry-over from other donors' samples.

The J gene is TRBJ1-1, the V gene TRBV28; D is perhaps TRBD1 (6 bases). The V and J ends lost 6 bases and 1 base respectively, with 15 bases between them. CDR3 length: 15 residues. The germline V gene has CDR1 MDHEN and CDR2 SYDVKM. The CDR3 region is CASREDSGRNTEAFF. CDR3 sequence (DNA): TGTGCCAGCAGAGAGGACAGCGGCCGGAACACTGAAGCTTTCTTT.

The V call is TRBV7-9, the J call TRBJ2-3, with TRBD1 matching 7 bases. The CDR3 covers 15 residues. V lost 4 bases to trimming and J lost 3 bases; unmatched junction nucleotides: 7. Germline assignment: CDR1 SEHNR and CDR2 FQNEAQ (reference sequence). CDR3: CASSSPGGLTDTQYF. DNA of the CDR3: TGTGCCAGCAGCTCTCCAGGGGGTTTGACAGATACGCAGTATTTT.

This clonotype was recorded a few times. The rearrangement links TRBV20-1 to TRBJ1-5, with TRBD1 identical over 7 bases. V lost 7 bases, J lost 3 bases, and 6 bases stayed unmatched. Germline CDR1 DFQATT, CDR2 SNEGSKA (reference sequence). The CDR3 consists of 13 residues. CDR3 bases: TGCAGTGTTCTCAGGGGGGACAATCAGCCCCAGCATTTT. It is translated as CSVLRGDNQPQHF.

CDR3 residues: CAISESRKDTQYF. The CDR3 DNA is TGTGCCATCAGTGAGTCCCGGAAGGATACGCAGTATTTT. The genes are TRBV10-3 and TRBJ2-3; the D is unclear. Looked up from germline, CDR1 is ENHRY and CDR2 is SYGVKD. CDR3 length: 13 amino acids. V was trimmed by 0 bases and J by 6 bases, leaving 7 bases between them.

The chain couples TRBV9 to TRBJ2-2; D possibly matches TRBD1 or TRBD2 (5 bases each). In germline, CDR1 is SGDLS, CDR2 YYNGEE. There are 15 residues in the CDR3. Trimming cost V 1 base and J 3 bases, with 10 bases left between them. CDR3 nucleotide sequence: TGTGCCAGCAGCGTATCGGGGACGGACACCGGGGAGCTGTTTTTT. Its protein product is CASSVSGTDTGELFF.

The chain joins TRBV30 to TRBJ1-1; D gene unclear. Trimming removed 0 bases at V and 5 bases at J, with 10 bases between. Germline V lookup: CDR1 GTSNPN, CDR2 SVGIG (reference sequence). The CDR3 is 13 residues long. This CDR3 reads CAWSVGTGTEAFF. Here the CDR3 DNA reads TGTGCCTGGAGTGTGGGTACCGGGACTGAAGCTTTCTTT.

This clonotype was seen a handful of times. The chain carries TRBV27 and TRBJ1-6; TRBD1 matches at 9 bases. Losses at the gene ends were 5 bases for V and 4 bases for J; bases not matched to a gene: 9. The germline V gene encodes CDR1 MNHEY and CDR2 SMNVEV (reference sequence). There are 17 residues in the CDR3. The chain's CDR3 is CASSLGQGNLYNSPLHF. In nucleotides, the CDR3 is TGTGCCAGCAGTCTCGGACAGGGGAACCTTTATAATTCACCCCTCCACTTT.

This clonotype was seen repeatedly, ten times or more. The V and J genes are TRBV7-6 and TRBJ1-1, with D possibly matching TRBD1 (6 bases). The CDR3 is 14 amino acids. V gave up 3 bases and J gave up 5 bases, with 13 bases separating them. Germline CDR1 and CDR2: SGHVS and FNYEAQ. CDR3 in DNA: TGTGCCAGCAGCTTGGCCGGGGGGCAAACTGAAGCTTTCTTT. Translation: CASSLAGGQTEAFF.

The chain links TRBV12-5 to TRBJ1-1; D gene unclear. The CDR3 is 18 residues long. The V end lost 0 bases, the J end lost 1 base, and 18 bases lay between the germline ends. In germline, CDR1 is LGHNT, CDR2 FRNRAP. The CDR3 bases are TGTGCTAGTGGTTTGGTAAGATCGCTTCTTCGAGCGAACACTGAAGCTTTCTTT. It encodes CASGLVRSLLRANTEAFF.